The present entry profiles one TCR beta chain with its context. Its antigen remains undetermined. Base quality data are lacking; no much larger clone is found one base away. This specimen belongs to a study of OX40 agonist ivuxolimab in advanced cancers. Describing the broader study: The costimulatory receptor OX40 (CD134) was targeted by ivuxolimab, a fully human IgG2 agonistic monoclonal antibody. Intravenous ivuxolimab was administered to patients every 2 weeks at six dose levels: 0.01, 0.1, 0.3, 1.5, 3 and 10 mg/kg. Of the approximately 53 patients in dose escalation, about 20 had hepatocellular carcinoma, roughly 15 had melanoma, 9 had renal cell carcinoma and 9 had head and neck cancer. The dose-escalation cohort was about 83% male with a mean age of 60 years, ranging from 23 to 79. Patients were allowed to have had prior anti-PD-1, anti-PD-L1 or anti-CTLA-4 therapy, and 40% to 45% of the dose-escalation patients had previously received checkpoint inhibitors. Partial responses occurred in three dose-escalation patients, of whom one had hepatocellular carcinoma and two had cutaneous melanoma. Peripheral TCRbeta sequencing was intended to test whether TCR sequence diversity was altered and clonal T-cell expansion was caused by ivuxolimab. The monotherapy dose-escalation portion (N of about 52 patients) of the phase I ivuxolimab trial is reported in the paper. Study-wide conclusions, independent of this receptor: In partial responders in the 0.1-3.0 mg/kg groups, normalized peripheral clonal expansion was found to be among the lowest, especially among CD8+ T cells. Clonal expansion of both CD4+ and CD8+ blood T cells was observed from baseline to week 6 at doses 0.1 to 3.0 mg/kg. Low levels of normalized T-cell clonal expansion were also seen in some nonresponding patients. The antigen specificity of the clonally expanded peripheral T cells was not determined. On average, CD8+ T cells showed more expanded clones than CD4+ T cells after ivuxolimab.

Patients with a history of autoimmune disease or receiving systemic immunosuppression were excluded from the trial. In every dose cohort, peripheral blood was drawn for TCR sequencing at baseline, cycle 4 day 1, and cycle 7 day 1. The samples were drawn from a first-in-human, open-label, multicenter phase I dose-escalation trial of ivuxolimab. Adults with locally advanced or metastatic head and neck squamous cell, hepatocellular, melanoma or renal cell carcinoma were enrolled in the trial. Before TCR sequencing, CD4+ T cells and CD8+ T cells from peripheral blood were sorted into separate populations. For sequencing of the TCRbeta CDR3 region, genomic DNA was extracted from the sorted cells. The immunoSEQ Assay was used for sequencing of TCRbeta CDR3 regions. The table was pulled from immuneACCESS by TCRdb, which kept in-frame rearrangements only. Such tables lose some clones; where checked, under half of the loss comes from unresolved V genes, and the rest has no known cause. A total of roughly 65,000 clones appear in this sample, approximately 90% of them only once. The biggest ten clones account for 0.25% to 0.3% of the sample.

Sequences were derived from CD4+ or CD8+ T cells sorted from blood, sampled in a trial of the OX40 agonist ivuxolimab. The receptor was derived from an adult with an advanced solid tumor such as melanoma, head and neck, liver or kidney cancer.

The nucleotide sequence reads as follows: TGTGCCAGCAGCTTGGGGCAGGGACGCTATGGCTACACCTTC. The encoded protein is CASSLGQGRYGYTF. The chain couples TRBV5-5 to TRBJ1-2; TRBD1 is a possible D gene, resting on 5 matching bases. V is pared back by 0 bases and J by 4 bases, with 10 bases lying between the germline termini. Measured from the cysteine to the phenylalanine, the CDR3 is 14 residues long. Left in the record is the CDR3 DNA by itself, 42 bases read in frame from the first base. Taken from the germline V gene (reference sequence), the CDR1 and CDR2 loops are SGHKS and YYEKEE.